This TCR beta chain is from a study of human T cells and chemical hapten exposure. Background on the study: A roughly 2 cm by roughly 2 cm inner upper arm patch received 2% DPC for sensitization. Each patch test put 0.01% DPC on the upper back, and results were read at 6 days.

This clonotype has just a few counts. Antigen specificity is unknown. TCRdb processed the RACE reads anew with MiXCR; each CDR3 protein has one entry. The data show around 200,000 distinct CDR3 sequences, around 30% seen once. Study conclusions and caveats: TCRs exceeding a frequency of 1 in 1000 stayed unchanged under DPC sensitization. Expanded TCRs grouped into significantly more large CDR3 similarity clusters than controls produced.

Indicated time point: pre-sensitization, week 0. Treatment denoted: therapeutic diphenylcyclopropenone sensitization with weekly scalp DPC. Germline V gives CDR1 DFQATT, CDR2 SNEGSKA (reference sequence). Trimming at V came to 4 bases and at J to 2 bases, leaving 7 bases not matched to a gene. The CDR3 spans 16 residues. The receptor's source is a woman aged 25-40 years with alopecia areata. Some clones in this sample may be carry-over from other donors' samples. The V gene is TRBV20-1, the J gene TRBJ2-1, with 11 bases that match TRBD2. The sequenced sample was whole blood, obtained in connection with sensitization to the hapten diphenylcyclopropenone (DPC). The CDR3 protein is CSATSGRRPTYNEQFF. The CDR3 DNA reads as TGCAGTGCTACTAGCGGGAGGCGCCCTACCTACAATGAGCAGTTCTTC.